Shown below are 27 T cell receptor beta chains from a single sample sequenced in a study of response to subunit inactivated influenza vaccine. TCRdb recomputed calls from the RT-PCR reads with MiXCR, one row per CDR3 protein. This table holds about 540,000 distinct CDR3 sequences, under 30% found once. The same sample was also studied in work on T cells expressing NK-cell markers. Per that study: What made the TCR beta cDNA was 5'RACE template switching with UMIs.

Source: CD4+ T cells sorted from PBMCs, taken approximately 12 days after vaccination. All receptors come from a man aged 45-65 years who received an inactivated influenza vaccine.

The J gene is TRBJ2-6, the V gene TRBV20-1; TRBD1 agrees at 11 bases. Trimming took 6 bases from V and 4 from J; bases not matched to a gene: 8. The CDR3 is 16 residues long. Looked up from germline, CDR1 is DFQATT and CDR2 is SNEGSKA (reference sequence). The DNA for the CDR3 is TGCAGTGCCAAAGGACAGGGGGCAGCGGGGGCCAACGTCCTGACTTTC. Translating it yields CSAKGQGAAGANVLTF.

The genes are TRBV11-1 and TRBJ1-2, with 8 positions matching TRBD1. From germline, CDR1 is SGHAT and CDR2 FQDESV (reference sequence). This CDR3 spans 18 amino acids. Germline trimming cut 5 bases from V and 0 bases from J; bases unmatched to any gene: 14. This CDR3 is CASSVLRWDRKANYGYTF. DNA for the CDR3: TGTGCCAGCAGCGTTCTTAGGTGGGACAGGAAAGCTAACTATGGCTACACCTTC.

This clonotype was counted a few times. This CDR3 reads CSASPGSDTDTQYF. CDR3 DNA sequence: TGCAGTGCTAGTCCGGGTTCCGACACAGATACGCAGTATTTT. J is TRBJ2-3 and V is TRBV20-1; D is ambiguous. Trimming removed 3 bases at V and 2 bases at J, with 12 bases between. There are 14 residues in the CDR3. Germline V gene sequence: CDR1 DFQATT, CDR2 SNEGSKA (reference sequence).

V is TRBV11-2 and J is TRBJ2-3; TRBD2 matches 7 bases. The junction had 11 bases not matched to a gene; V was cut back by 6 bases and J by 2 bases. The CDR3 is made up of 16 amino acids. Germline CDR1 SGHAT, CDR2 FQNNGV. CDR3 sequence: CASRPRDYGYTDTQYF. CDR3 nucleotide sequence: TGTGCCAGCAGGCCTCGGGACTACGGATACACAGATACGCAGTATTTT.

The chain has TRBV4-2 and TRBJ1-6; 9 bases are shared with TRBD1. V was pared by 4 bases and J by 6 bases, with 1 base of the junction left unmatched. Germline CDR1 and CDR2: LGHNA and YNFKEQ. CDR3 size: 14 residues. In DNA, the CDR3 is TGTGCCAGCAGCCCACAGGGGGCTAATTCACCCCTCCACTTT. Translating it yields CASSPQGANSPLHF.

V usage is TRBV18 and J usage is TRBJ2-1; tentative D call: TRBD2 (6 bases). CDR1 is KGHSH and CDR2 is LQKENI in the germline V gene. The V end lost 1 base, the J end lost 0 bases, and 10 bases lay between the germline ends. This CDR3 has 16 residues. Written as DNA, the CDR3 is TGTGCCAGCTCACCACAAGGGAGGAGCTCCTACAATGAGCAGTTCTTC. Encoded protein: CASSPQGRSSYNEQFF.

This clonotype was seen a handful of times. The rearrangement uses TRBV5-1 and TRBJ2-1; 10 bases are a match to TRBD1. The CDR3 loop spans 16 amino acids. Looked up from germline, CDR1 is SGHRS and CDR2 is YFSETQ. V gave up 5 bases and J gave up 3 bases; unmatched junction bases: 8. This CDR3 is CASRRSGTGDYNEQFF. The CDR3 bases are TGCGCCAGCAGGCGATCCGGGACAGGGGACTACAATGAGCAGTTCTTC.

A few counts support this clonotype. The J gene is TRBJ2-5, the V gene TRBV7-2, with D unresolved. The ends were cut back, 2 bases at V and 5 bases at J, with 12 bases in the middle. CDR3 size: 14 residues. Germline CDR1 SGHTA, CDR2 FQGNSA. CDR3 in DNA: TGTGCCAGCAGCTTAAATCGAGCGTTGGAGACCCAGTACTTC. It specifies CASSLNRALETQYF.

This clonotype has only a few counts. V is TRBV6-4 and J is TRBJ2-3; D unclear. The germline gives CDR1 MRHNA, CDR2 SNTAGT. The V end was cut by 4 bases, the J end by 6 bases, with 14 bases between. The CDR3 covers 14 residues. The CDR3 protein is CASSADLRSDTQYF. The DNA of the CDR3 is TGTGCCAGCAGTGCCGATCTTCGGTCCGATACGCAGTATTTT.

V and J are TRBV7-8 and TRBJ2-2; D uncertain. From germline, CDR1 is SGHVS and CDR2 FQNEAQ. V lost 1 base and J lost 6, with 12 bases in between. The CDR3 is made up of 15 amino acids. The CDR3 sequence is CASSLVGINAGELFF. For the CDR3, the DNA is TGTGCCAGCAGCTTAGTAGGGATAAACGCCGGGGAGCTGTTTTTT.

In its sample, this clonotype was seen a few times. The chain uses TRBV7-9 and TRBJ1-4, with 7 nucleotides matching TRBD1. Germline-derived CDR1 and CDR2 are SEHNR and FQNEAQ (reference sequence). Trimming cost V 5 bases and J 7 bases; bases outside gene matches: 7. The CDR3 consists of 14 residues. CDR3 sequence (DNA): TGTGCCAGCAGCCCACGACAGGGATTTGAAAAACTGTTTTTT. It codes for CASSPRQGFEKLFF.

This chain's CDR3 is CASSLIGPAADTQYF. The CDR3 coding sequence is TGTGCCAGCAGCTTAATTGGGCCTGCCGCGGATACGCAGTATTTT. The V and J genes are TRBV7-3 and TRBJ2-3, with no clear D. The CDR3 has 15 residues. Germline V CDR1 and CDR2: SGHTA, FQGTGA. Trimming took off 1 base at V and 6 bases at J, with 14 bases between the two ends.

This clonotype was counted once. The rearrangement links TRBV6-2 or TRBV6-3 to TRBJ2-3, with D uncertain. Trimming pared 6 bases from V and 3 bases from J, leaving 16 bases between. Germline V gene lookup returns CDR1 MNHEY and CDR2 SVGEGT. The CDR3 runs to 15 residues. DNA for the CDR3: TGTGCCAGCAGCCAATACGAGTGGCGGACAGATACGCAGTATTTT. The encoded protein is CASSQYEWRTDTQYF.

This clonotype has a count of ten or more. The gene calls are TRBV5-5 and TRBJ2-5; the D call may be TRBD1 or TRBD2 (5 bases each). Deletions cut 0 bases from V and 2 bases from J, with 11 bases between. CDR3 size: 15 residues. Per germline, CDR1 SGHKS and CDR2 YYEKEE (reference sequence). The CDR3 DNA is TGTGCCAGCAGCTTGGGAGAGGGGCGGCAAGAGACCCAGTACTTC. Protein product: CASSLGEGRQETQYF.

The rearrangement joins TRBV6-2 or TRBV6-3 to TRBJ2-1; D gene ambiguous. V lost 7 bases and J 4 bases, leaving 23 bases between the germline ends. In germline, CDR1 is MNHEY, CDR2 SVGEGT. This CDR3 is built from 17 residues. This CDR3 is CASTPGWPPALYNEQFF. In DNA, the CDR3 is TGTGCCAGCACCCCCGGGTGGCCACCGGCGCTTTACAATGAGCAGTTCTTC.

There are a few counts of this clonotype. The genes are TRBV10-3 and TRBJ2-3, with a weak D call TRBD2 (6 bases). The germline V and J ends were trimmed by 10 bases and 3 bases, with 17 bases remaining between them. Germline V gene sequence: CDR1 ENHRY, CDR2 SYGVKD. This CDR3 comprises 14 residues. The CDR3 DNA reads TGTGCCACACGCCGGGACTCGGGAACAGATACGCAGTATTTT. It encodes CATRRDSGTDTQYF.

A few counts support this clonotype. The DNA of the CDR3 is TGTGCCAGCAGAGACAGGGAGTCGGGGGAGCTGTTTTTT. It encodes CASRDRESGELFF. The chain links TRBV6-2 or TRBV6-3 to TRBJ2-2; 7 positions agree with TRBD1. CDR3 length: 13 amino acids. V lost 6 bases and J lost 8; bases outside the gene matches: 6. The V gene's germline CDR1 is MNHEY and CDR2 SVGEGT.

This sequence joins TRBV9 and TRBJ1-5, with a tentative D call TRBD1 (5 bases). Germline loops: CDR1 SGDLS, CDR2 YYNGEE. CDR3 size: 15 residues. The V end was cut by 0 bases, the J end by 3 bases, with 10 bases between. The CDR3 DNA is TGTGCCAGCAGCGTAGGCCAGGGAATCAATCAGCCCCAGCATTTT. It encodes CASSVGQGINQPQHF. The complete variable domain, with remaining parts taken from reference TRBV9 and TRBJ1-5, reads DSGVTQTPKHLITATGQRVTLRCSPRSGDLSVYWYQQSLDQGLQFLIQYYNGEERAKGNILERFSAQQFPDLHSELNLSSLELGDSALYFCASSVGQGINQPQHFGDGTRLSIL.

This clonotype has only a few counts. The chain carries TRBV6-5 and TRBJ2-1; 9 bases align to TRBD2. Germline V lookup: CDR1 MNHEY, CDR2 SVGAGI. This CDR3 comprises 17 residues. Trimming at V came to 0 bases and at J to 4 bases, leaving 7 bases not matched to a gene. CDR3 sequence: CASSYSNLAGIYNEQFF. The CDR3, as DNA: TGTGCCAGCAGTTACTCGAACCTAGCGGGAATTTACAATGAGCAGTTCTTC.

This rearrangement joins TRBV20-1 to TRBJ2-3; D is unclear. The germline gives CDR1 DFQATT, CDR2 SNEGSKA (reference sequence). The germline V and J ends were trimmed by 2 bases and 6 bases, with 9 bases remaining between them. The length of the CDR3 is 12 residues. The CDR3 nucleotides are TGCAGTGCTAGATCCGCGCCGGATACGCAGTATTTT. The encoded protein is CSARSAPDTQYF.

V gene TRBV20-1 combines with J gene TRBJ2-3; no clear D. Germline V gene sequence: CDR1 DFQATT, CDR2 SNEGSKA (reference sequence). The CDR3 is 13 amino acids. The V end lost 0 bases, the J end lost 5 bases, and 9 bases lay between the germline ends. The CDR3 DNA is TGCAGTGCTAGAGATTATAGAGTAGATACGCAGTATTTT. It codes for CSARDYRVDTQYF.

The chain has TRBV20-1 and TRBJ2-7; 8 bases are shared with TRBD1. The germline V gene encodes CDR1 DFQATT and CDR2 SNEGSKA (reference sequence). The V and J ends lost 5 bases and 0 bases, in that order; junction bases with no gene match: 3. The CDR3 extends over 13 amino acids. This chain's CDR3 is CSAWTGTSYEQYF. As DNA, the CDR3 is TGCAGTGCTTGGACAGGGACCTCCTACGAGCAGTACTTC.

This clonotype was observed at least ten times. The J gene is TRBJ1-4, the V gene TRBV15; perhaps TRBD1 as D (6 bases). CDR1 is LNHNV and CDR2 is YYDKDF in the germline V gene (reference sequence). The V end lost 4 bases, the J end lost 3 bases, and 12 bases lay between the germline ends. CDR3 length: 15 residues. Here the CDR3 reads CATSTGGASNEKLFF. The CDR3 bases are TGTGCCACCAGCACTGGGGGGGCCTCTAATGAAAAACTGTTTTTT. Filled out from reference TRBV15 and TRBJ1-4, the complete variable domain reads DAMVIQNPRYQVTQFGKPVTLSCSQTLNHNVMYWYQQKSSQAPKLLFHYYDKDFNNEADTPDNFQSRRPNTSFCFLDIRSPGLGDTAMYLCATSTGGASNEKLFFGSGTQLSVL.

This chain uses TRBV29-1 with TRBJ2-3; 7 bases align to TRBD2. J lost 5 bases, V lost 4 bases, and 12 bases had no gene match. CDR1 and CDR2 from the germline V gene are SQVTM and ANQGSEA. CDR3 size: 15 residues. CDR3 protein: CSVGKYGLGRDTQYF. DNA for the CDR3: TGCAGCGTTGGCAAGTATGGACTAGGCAGAGATACGCAGTATTTT.

The CDR3 protein is CASSLSTGAGNTIYF. CDR3 coding DNA: TGTGCCAGCAGCTTGTCGACAGGCGCAGGAAACACCATATATTTT. The chain is built from TRBV7-8 and TRBJ1-3; the D gene is possibly TRBD1 (6 bases). The CDR3 is 15 amino acids. V was pared by 3 bases and J by 4 bases, with 13 bases between. CDR1 is SGHVS, CDR2 FQNEAQ, per germline.

This clonotype has more than one count but fewer than ten. The chain couples TRBV20-1 to TRBJ2-1; 11 bases agree with TRBD2. Germline lookup yields CDR1 DFQATT and CDR2 SNEGSKA (reference sequence). CDR3 size: 15 residues. Trimming took 6 bases from V and 0 from J; bases not matched to a gene: 4. CDR3 sequence: CSAPTSGVSYNEQFF. The CDR3 DNA follows: TGCAGTGCACCGACTAGCGGGGTCTCCTACAATGAGCAGTTCTTC.

This clonotype has more than one count but fewer than ten. The V gene is TRBV30, the J gene TRBJ2-2; TRBD1 matches at 9 bases. Per the germline V gene, CDR1 is GTSNPN and CDR2 is SVGIG (reference sequence). The J segment lost 5 bases and the V segment lost 3 bases, leaving 1 base of the junction unmatched. CDR3 size: 13 residues. The CDR3 loop reads CAWRGQGTGELFF. The CDR3 DNA reads as TGTGCCTGGAGAGGACAGGGGACCGGGGAGCTGTTTTTT. The full variable domain, rest sourced from reference TRBV30 and TRBJ2-2, is SQTIHQWPATLVQPVGSPLSLECTVEGTSNPNLYWYRQAAGRGLQLLFYSVGIGQISSEVPQNLSASRPQDRQFILSSKKLLLSDSGFYLCAWRGQGTGELFFGEGSRLTVL.